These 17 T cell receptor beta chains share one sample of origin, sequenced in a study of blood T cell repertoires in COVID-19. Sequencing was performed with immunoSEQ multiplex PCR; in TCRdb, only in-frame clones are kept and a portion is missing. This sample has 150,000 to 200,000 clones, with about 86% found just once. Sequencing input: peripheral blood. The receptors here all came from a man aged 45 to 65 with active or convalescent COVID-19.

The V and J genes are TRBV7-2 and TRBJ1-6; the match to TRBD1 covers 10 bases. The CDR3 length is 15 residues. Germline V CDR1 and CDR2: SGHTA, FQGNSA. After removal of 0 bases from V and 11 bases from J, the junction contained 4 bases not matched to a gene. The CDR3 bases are TGTGCCAGCAGCTTAGCTGACAGGGGGCAGGCACCCCTCCACTTT. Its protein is CASSLADRGQAPLHF.

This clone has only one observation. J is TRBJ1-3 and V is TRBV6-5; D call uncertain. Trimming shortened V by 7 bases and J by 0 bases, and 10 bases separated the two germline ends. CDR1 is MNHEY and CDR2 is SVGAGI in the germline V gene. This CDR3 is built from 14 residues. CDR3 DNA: TGTGCCAGCACCCCAGTAGCCTCTGGAAACACCATATATTTT. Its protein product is CASTPVASGNTIYF.

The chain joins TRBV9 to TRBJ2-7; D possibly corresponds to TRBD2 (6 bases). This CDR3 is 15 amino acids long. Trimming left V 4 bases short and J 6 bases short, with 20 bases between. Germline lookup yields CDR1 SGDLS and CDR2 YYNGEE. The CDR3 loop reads CASSPTSTSYREQYF. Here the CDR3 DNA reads TGTGCCAGCAGCCCCACCTCGACTAGTTACCGCGAGCAGTACTTC.

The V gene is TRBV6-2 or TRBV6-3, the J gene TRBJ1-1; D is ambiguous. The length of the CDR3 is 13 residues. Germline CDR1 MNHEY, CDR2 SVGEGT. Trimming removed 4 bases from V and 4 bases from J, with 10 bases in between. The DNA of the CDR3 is TGTGCCAGCAGTTTCAATAGAATCACTGAAGCTTTCTTT. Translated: CASSFNRITEAFF.

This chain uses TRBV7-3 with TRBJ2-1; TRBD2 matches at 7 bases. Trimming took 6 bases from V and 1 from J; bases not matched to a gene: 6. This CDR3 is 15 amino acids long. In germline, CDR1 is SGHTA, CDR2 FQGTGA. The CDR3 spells CASSLAGPSYNEQFF. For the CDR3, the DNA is TGTGCCAGCAGTTTAGCGGGCCCATCCTACAATGAGCAGTTCTTC.

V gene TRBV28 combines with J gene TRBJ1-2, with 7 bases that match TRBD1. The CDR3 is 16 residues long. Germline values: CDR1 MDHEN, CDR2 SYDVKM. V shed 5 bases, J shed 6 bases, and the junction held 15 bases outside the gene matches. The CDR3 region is CASSTSPGQLGNGYTF. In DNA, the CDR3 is TGTGCCAGCAGTACGAGTCCGGGACAGTTGGGGAATGGCTACACCTTC.

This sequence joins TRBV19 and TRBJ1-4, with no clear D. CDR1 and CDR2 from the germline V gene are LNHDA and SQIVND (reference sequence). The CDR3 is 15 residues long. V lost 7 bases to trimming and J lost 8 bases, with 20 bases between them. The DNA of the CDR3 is TGTGCCAGTACCCTGACTTATCTCGGGTACGAAAAACTGTTTTTT. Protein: CASTLTYLGYEKLFF.

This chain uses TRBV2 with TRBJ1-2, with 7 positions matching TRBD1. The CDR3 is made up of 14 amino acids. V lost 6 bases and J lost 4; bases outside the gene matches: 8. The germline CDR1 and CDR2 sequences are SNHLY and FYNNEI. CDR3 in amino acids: CASRGGQRFYGYTF. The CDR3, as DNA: TGTGCCAGCAGAGGGGGACAGCGCTTCTATGGCTACACCTTC.

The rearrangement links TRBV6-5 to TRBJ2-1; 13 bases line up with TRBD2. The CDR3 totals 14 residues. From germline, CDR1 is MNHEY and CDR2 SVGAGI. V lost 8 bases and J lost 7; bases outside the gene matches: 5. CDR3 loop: CASEGLAGSNEQFF. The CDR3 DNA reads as TGTGCCAGCGAGGGACTAGCGGGGAGTAATGAGCAGTTCTTC.

The CDR3, as DNA: TGTGCCAGCAGCGCATTTGGGGCCCCAGATACGCAGTATTTT. This encodes CASSAFGAPDTQYF. The rearrangement links TRBV7-9 to TRBJ2-3; tentative D call: TRBD1 (5 bases). This CDR3 is built from 14 residues. Trimming stripped 5 bases from V and 4 bases from J, with 13 bases between. CDR1 is SEHNR, CDR2 FQNEAQ, per germline (reference sequence).

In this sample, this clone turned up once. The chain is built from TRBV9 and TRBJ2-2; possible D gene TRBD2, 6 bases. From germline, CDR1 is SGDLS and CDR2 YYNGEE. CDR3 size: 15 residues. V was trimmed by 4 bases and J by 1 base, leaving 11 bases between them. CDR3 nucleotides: TGTGCCAGCAGCCCCGGGACTCTGAACACCGGGGAGCTGTTTTTT. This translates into CASSPGTLNTGELFF.

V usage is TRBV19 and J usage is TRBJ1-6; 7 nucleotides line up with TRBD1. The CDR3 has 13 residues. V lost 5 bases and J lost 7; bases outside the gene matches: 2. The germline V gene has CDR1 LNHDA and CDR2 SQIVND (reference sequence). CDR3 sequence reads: CASSRTGNSPLHF. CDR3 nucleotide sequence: TGTGCCAGTAGTCGGACAGGAAATTCACCCCTCCACTTT.

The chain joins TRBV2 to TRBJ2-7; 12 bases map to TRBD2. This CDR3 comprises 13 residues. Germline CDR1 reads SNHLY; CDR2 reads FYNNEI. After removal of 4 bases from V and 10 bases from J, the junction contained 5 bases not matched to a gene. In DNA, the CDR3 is TGTGCCAGCAGTGGTCTAGCGGGAGGGGAACAGTACTTC. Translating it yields CASSGLAGGEQYF. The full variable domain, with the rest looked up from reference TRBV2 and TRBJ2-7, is EPEVTQTPSHQVTQMGQEVILRCVPISNHLYFYWYRQILGQKVEFLVSFYNNEISEKSEIFDDQFSVERPDGSNFTLKIRSTKLEDSAMYFCASSGLAGGEQYFGPGTRLTVT.

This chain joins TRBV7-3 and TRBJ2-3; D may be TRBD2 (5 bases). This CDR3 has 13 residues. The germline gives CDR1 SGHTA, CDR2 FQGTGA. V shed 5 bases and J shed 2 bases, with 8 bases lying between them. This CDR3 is CASSGDYTDTQYF. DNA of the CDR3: TGTGCCAGCAGCGGCGACTACACAGATACGCAGTATTTT. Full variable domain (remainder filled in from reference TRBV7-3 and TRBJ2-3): GAGVSQTPSNKVTEKGKYVELRCDPISGHTALYWYRQSLGQGPEFLIYFQGTGAADDSGLPNDRFFAVRPEGSVSTLKIQRTERGDSAVYLCASSGDYTDTQYFGPGTRLTVL.

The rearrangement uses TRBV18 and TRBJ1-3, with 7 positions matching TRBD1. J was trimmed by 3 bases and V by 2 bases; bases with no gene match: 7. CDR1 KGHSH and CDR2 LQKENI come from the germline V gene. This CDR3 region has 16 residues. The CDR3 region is CASSPISRGIGNTIYF. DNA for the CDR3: TGTGCCAGCTCACCAATATCCAGGGGGATTGGAAACACCATATATTTT.

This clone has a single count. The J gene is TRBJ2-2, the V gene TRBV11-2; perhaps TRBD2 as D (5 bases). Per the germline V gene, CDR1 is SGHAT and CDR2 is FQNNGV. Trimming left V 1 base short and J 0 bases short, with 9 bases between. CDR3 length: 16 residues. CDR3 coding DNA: TGTGCCAGCAGCTTAGGCTCCGGGGCGAACACCGGGGAGCTGTTTTTT. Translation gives CASSLGSGANTGELFF.

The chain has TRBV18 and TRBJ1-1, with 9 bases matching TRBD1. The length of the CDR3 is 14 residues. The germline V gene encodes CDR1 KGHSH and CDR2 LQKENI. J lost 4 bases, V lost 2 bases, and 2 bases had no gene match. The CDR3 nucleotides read TGTGCCAGCTCACCAGACAGGGGGGTCACTGAAGCTTTCTTT. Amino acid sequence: CASSPDRGVTEAFF.